The sample holds a few counts of the clone carrying this T cell receptor beta chain. The entry originates in a study of blood T cell repertoires in COVID-19. Study-wide context: Sources were T cells, B-cell-depleted T cells, or PBMCs; the material itself was cDNA or gDNA.

This CDR3 comprises 17 residues. As originally analysed: Nucleated cell counts were estimated from reference gene primer amplification. Sequencing was performed with immunoSEQ multiplex PCR; in TCRdb, only in-frame clones are kept and a portion is missing. Clone size and the V and J calls come from that table; the DNA yielded D and trimming. The sample lists about 130,000 clones, roughly 90% seen once, with around 4.6% in the top ten. Followed longitudinally, the Seattle patients had been enrolled during active infection. This clonotype was sampled from a man aged 60 to 69 with COVID-19, enrolled during active disease. The sequenced sample was peripheral blood. This chain connects TRBV21-1 to TRBJ1-5. TRBV21-1 is a listed pseudogene. The CDR3 DNA sequence: TGTGCCAGCAGCAAAGGGGTTTCGAGGGATGGTAATCAGCCCCAGCATTTT. Protein product: CASSKGVSRDGNQPQHF.